Included here is one TCR beta chain sequence, with context. Between the trimmed V and J ends, which lost 4 bases and 0 bases, there was a span of 15 bases. This CDR3 is 16 amino acids long. Germline V lookup: CDR1 LGHDT, CDR2 YNNKEL (reference sequence). This specimen belongs to a study of blood T cells in healthy people across ages. Looking at the study overall: There was about one barcoded beta molecule captured by template switching per two T cells.

Then a second PCR, running roughly 7 to 12 cycles, was carried out with a sample-barcoded 5' primer and a J-beta primer mix. Via MiXCR, TCRdb re-called the 5' RACE reads, giving one row per CDR3 protein. The table has 540,000 or so distinct CDR3 sequences, roughly 48% seen once. J is TRBJ1-2 and V is TRBV3-1; no definite D call. Sequencing input: blood. The sequence was obtained from a man aged 80 or over in good health. The DNA for the CDR3 is TGTGCCAGCAGCCCCCTCCACGGGGAGGCTAACTATGGCTACACCTTC. This codes for CASSPLHGEANYGYTF.